This record concerns one T cell receptor (beta chain) sequence. This record belongs to a study of T-cell memory formation after mild COVID-19. In germline, CDR1 is SGHTA, CDR2 FQGTGA. V was clipped by 5 bases and J by 10 bases; unmatched bases: 17. The CDR3 sequence is 16 residues long. TCRdb ran MiXCR on the 5' RACE reads and lists one entry per CDR3 protein. Of 44,000 or so distinct CDR3 sequences listed, roughly 9% are singletons. Sequenced input: PBMCs or a T cell subset sorted from them (not recorded which). The chain recombines TRBV7-3 with TRBJ2-1; 7 bases line up with TRBD2. The source is an adult woman who had mild COVID-19 (a few samples of this study predate the infection). Cell type and time point are not known. CDR3 bases: TGTGCCAGCAGCCCCCGAGCGGGGTCGCCTTCTCGGGAGCAGTTCTTC. It is translated as CASSPRAGSPSREQFF.